The next 11 T cell receptor beta chains were all read from a single sample in a study of CD8 T cells in ankylosing spondylitis. TCRdb fed the 5' RACE reads into MiXCR, producing one record per CDR3 protein. The sample shows a few hundred thousand distinct CDR3 sequences, approximately 20% of them seen only once. Study-level results: Several highly homologous variants formed a TCR beta motif that appeared characteristic of ankylosing spondylitis blood.

Which antigens these TCRs recognize remains unknown. Sequencing was carried out using blood, either unsorted or a sorted T cell fraction (not recorded which). These receptors were obtained from a male donor with ankylosing spondylitis.

Note on this clonotype: One end of the junction is discordant with germline, which a read error may explain. V is TRBV11-2 and J is TRBJ2-7, with TRBD2 as a possible D gene (5 bases). The germline V gene encodes CDR1 SGHAT and CDR2 FQNNGV. This CDR3 has 12 amino acids. CDR3: CASSLALAGATF. CDR3 DNA: TGTGCCAGCAGCTTAGCCCTAGCAGGAGCAACCTTC.

The rearrangement joins TRBV10-3 to TRBJ1-2, with D hard to call. Germline lookup yields CDR1 ENHRY and CDR2 SYGVKD. V was pared by 0 bases and J by 6 bases, with 11 bases between. CDR3 size: 14 residues. The DNA of the CDR3 is TGTGCCATCAGTGAGTCGAAAATGGCGGATGGCTACACCTTC. Translated: CAISESKMADGYTF.

The J gene is TRBJ1-2, the V gene TRBV5-5, with 8 bases fitting TRBD1. This CDR3 is built from 14 residues. V lost 5 bases and J lost 4; bases outside the gene matches: 7. In germline, CDR1 is SGHKS, CDR2 YYEKEE (reference sequence). The CDR3: CASRLGQGVYGYTF. The CDR3 nucleotides read TGTGCCAGCAGACTCGGACAGGGCGTCTATGGCTACACCTTC.

The sample holds a few counts of this clonotype. The V gene is TRBV15, the J gene TRBJ1-5, with D possibly TRBD1 on 5 matching bases. V was pared by 0 bases and J by 5 bases, with 17 bases between. This CDR3 spans 17 amino acids. CDR1 and CDR2 from the germline V gene are LNHNV and YYDKDF (reference sequence). CDR3 sequence (DNA): TGTGCCACCAGCAGAGATCTAGGGGTAGCGGCGGATCAGCCCCAGCATTTT. This translates into CATSRDLGVAADQPQHF.

The sample holds a few counts of this clonotype. The V call is TRBV25-1, the J call TRBJ2-3, with TRBD2 matching over 10 bases. CDR1 is MGHDK, CDR2 SYGVNS, per germline. With 2 bases clipped from V and 3 bases from J, the junction kept 2 bases outside the gene matches. The CDR3 runs to 15 residues. CDR3 in DNA: TGTGCCAGCAGTGAACTAGCGGGAGAAACAGATACGCAGTATTTT. Its translation is CASSELAGETDTQYF. The variable domain in full, completed from reference TRBV25-1 and TRBJ2-3, reads EADIYQTPRYLVIGTGKKITLECSQTMGHDKMYWYQQDPGMELHLIHYSYGVNSTEKGDLSSESTVSRIRTEHFPLTLESARPSHTSQYLCASSELAGETDTQYFGPGTRLTVL.

This clonotype was counted between two and nine times. The V call is TRBV11-2, the J call TRBJ2-7; 12 positions match TRBD2. Germline V gene lookup returns CDR1 SGHAT and CDR2 FQNNGV. There are 18 residues in the CDR3. The V and J ends lost 0 bases and 0 bases, in that order; junction bases with no gene match: 6. CDR3 amino acids: CASSLELAGGTSSYEQYF. The CDR3, as DNA: TGTGCCAGCAGCTTAGAACTAGCGGGGGGCACCAGCTCCTACGAGCAGTACTTC.

The rearrangement links TRBV18 to TRBJ2-2, with D unresolved. V was cut by 3 bases and J by 4 bases, with 12 bases left in between. Germline values: CDR1 KGHSH, CDR2 LQKENI. There are 15 residues in the CDR3. This chain's CDR3 is CASSPQDDSTGELFF. Here the CDR3 DNA reads TGTGCCAGCTCACCTCAAGACGACTCCACCGGGGAGCTGTTTTTT.

The gene calls are TRBV18 and TRBJ2-3; D call uncertain. The CDR3 contains 12 residues. V lost 6 bases, J lost 7 bases, and 11 bases lay in between. Per the germline V gene, CDR1 is KGHSH and CDR2 is LQKENI. CDR3: CASSPEGNTQYF. The CDR3 nucleotides read TGTGCCAGCTCCCCGGAAGGGAATACGCAGTATTTT.

The chain joins TRBV7-6 to TRBJ1-4; D is perhaps TRBD1 (5 bases). Germline-derived CDR1 and CDR2 are SGHVS and FNYEAQ. V lost 3 bases and J lost 7, with 15 bases in between. The CDR3 sequence is 15 residues long. The DNA of the CDR3 is TGTGCCAGCAGCTTGGGGGGGTCCTCGGGTGAAAAACTGTTTTTT. This gives the protein CASSLGGSSGEKLFF.

The gene calls are TRBV29-1 and TRBJ2-3, with 8 bases matching TRBD2. The CDR3 sequence is 14 residues long. Germline V lookup: CDR1 SQVTM, CDR2 ANQGSEA. V gave up 4 bases and J gave up 5 bases; unmatched junction bases: 8. This CDR3 reads CSVVGLGSEDTQYF. In DNA, the CDR3 is TGCAGCGTTGTGGGACTAGGGTCGGAAGATACGCAGTATTTT.

This clonotype was seen a few times. CDR3 DNA sequence: TGTGCCAGCAGCGTAACTGGGACTAGCGGGGTGGGGGATGAGCAGTTCTTC. Protein product: CASSVTGTSGVGDEQFF. The genes are TRBV9 and TRBJ2-1, with 13 nucleotides matching TRBD2. V lost 1 base, J lost 8 bases, and 9 bases stayed unmatched. Germline V gene lookup returns CDR1 SGDLS and CDR2 YYNGEE. The CDR3 is made up of 17 amino acids.